The rows below give T cell receptor beta chains drawn from one sample of a study of T cell repertoires in ileal Crohn's disease. Sequencing was performed with immunoSEQ multiplex PCR; in TCRdb, only in-frame clones are kept and a portion is missing. The data hold about 7,200 clones, with about three quarters observed a single time. Material for sequencing was ileal tissue. These TCRs come from an adult with Crohn's disease. Each CDR3 is given with its conserved first and last residue. A D gene is named only where the DNA matches it firmly.

TRBD2	TRBV5-1	TRBJ2-7	CASSSGTSGSSYEQHF
NA	TRBV2	TRBJ1-2	CASSEVAGAGGYTF
NA	TRBV5-1	TRBJ2-3	CASSFSHGRSTDTQYF
NA	TRBV2	TRBJ2-7	CASRVEAYEQYF
NA	TRBV6-5	TRBJ2-7	CASAPTTYEQYF
NA	TRBV11-3	TRBJ2-6	CASSLGEGSGANVLTF
NA	TRBV7-2	TRBJ2-3	CASSLVLADTQYF
NA	TRBV2	TRBJ2-2	CASSEESDTGELFF
TRBD1	TRBV6-5	TRBJ1-2	CASRPSLGQGTGYTF
NA	TRBV28	TRBJ2-1	CASSFLYNEQFF
TRBD2	TRBV7-2	NA	CASSRAGEYEQYF
TRBD2	TRBV30	TRBJ2-1	CAWSVGISGSNEQFF
NA	TRBV2	TRBJ2-5	CASSRGEQYF
TRBD2	TRBV9	TRBJ2-1	CASSTGGVSPYNEQFF
TRBD1	TRBV7-8	TRBJ1-2	CASSPPDRGNYGYTF
TRBD2	TRBV5-4	TRBJ2-5	CASSRGSGGNKETQYF
NA	TRBV30	TRBJ1-5	CAWSGDSNQPQHF
TRBD1	TRBV5-6	TRBJ2-6	CASLQGGRGLAGANVLTF
TRBD2	TRBV19	TRBJ2-2	CASYPRETLNTGELFF
TRBD2	TRBV19	NA	CASRVRGGGYEQYF
TRBD2	TRBV30	TRBJ2-3	CAWSRGLAGRTDTQYF
NA	TRBV14	TRBJ1-2	CASRPGSSYGYTF
TRBD1	TRBV6-6	TRBJ1-2	CASSPTGEYGYTF
TRBD1	TRBV14	TRBJ2-7	CASSQDWVTGPNEQYF
TRBD1	TRBV27	TRBJ1-5	CASSLWAGGEKGQPQHF
NA	TRBV4-3	TRBJ2-7	CASSQPRCEQYF
NA	TRBV6-5	TRBJ1-3	CASSWRNTIYF
TRBD1	TRBV5-5	TRBJ1-5	CASSREDRVNQPQHF
TRBD2	TRBV5-1	TRBJ2-2	CASSSYQRGGAGELFF
TRBD1	TRBV5-1	TRBJ1-6	CASSSVGQGTSPLHF
TRBD1	TRBV11-2	TRBJ1-5	CASSLGGQLNQPQHF
TRBD2	TRBV20-1	TRBJ2-5	CSARSGTSAYF
TRBD2	TRBV6-5	TRBJ2-7	CASSYIWTSGSGEQYF
NA	TRBV6-1	TRBJ2-5	CASSESAGYGGETQYF
TRBD1	TRBV6-1	TRBJ2-3	CASSPGQGLTDTQYF
TRBD2	TRBV27	TRBJ2-1	CASSGLAGGDNEQFF
TRBD2	TRBV9	TRBJ2-7	CASSVQSGASYEQYF
NA	TRBV14	TRBJ1-2	CASSPRAILGLGGYTF
TRBD1	TRBV11-2	TRBJ1-1	CASSSGTEASGTEAFF
NA	TRBV5-1	TRBJ1-2	CASRTGQLDGYTF
NA	TRBV5-1	TRBJ2-2	CASSLQQAGGELFF
TRBD2	TRBV6-6	TRBJ2-5	CASSYPGGETQYF
TRBD1	TRBV30	TRBJ1-5	CAWSVRGGTGNQPQHF
NA	TRBV4-3	TRBJ1-5	CASSLDYAGVNQPQHF
NA	TRBV27	TRBJ2-6	CASSKQGGSGANVLTF
NA	TRBV28	TRBJ2-6	CASSSTYSGANVLTF
TRBD2	TRBV14	TRBJ2-5	CASSTLPGLATSETQYF
NA	TRBV5-1	TRBJ2-7	CASSLADRYEQYF
TRBD1	TRBV6-5	TRBJ1-6	CASSEGQNSPLHF